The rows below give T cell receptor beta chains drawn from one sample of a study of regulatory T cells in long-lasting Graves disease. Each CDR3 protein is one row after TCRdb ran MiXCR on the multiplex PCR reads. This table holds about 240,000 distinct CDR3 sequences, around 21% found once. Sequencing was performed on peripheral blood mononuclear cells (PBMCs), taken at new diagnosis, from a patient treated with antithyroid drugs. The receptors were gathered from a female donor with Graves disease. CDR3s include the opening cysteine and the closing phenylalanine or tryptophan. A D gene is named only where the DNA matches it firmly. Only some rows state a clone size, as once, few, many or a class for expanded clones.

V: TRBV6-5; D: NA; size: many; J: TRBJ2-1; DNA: TGTGCCAGCAGTTACGGCCGATACAATGAGCAGTTCTTC; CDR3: CASSYGRYNEQFF
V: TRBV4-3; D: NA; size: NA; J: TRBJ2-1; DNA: TGCGCCAGCAGCCAAGATAGGGGCCTATACAATGAGCAGTTCTTC; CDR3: CASSQDRGLYNEQFF
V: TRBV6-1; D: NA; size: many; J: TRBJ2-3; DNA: TGTGCCAGCGCGGAAGCAGATACGCAGTATTTT; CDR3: CASAEADTQYF
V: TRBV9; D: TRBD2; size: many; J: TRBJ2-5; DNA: TGTGCCAGCAGCGTAGACCGGGAGCGGGGAGAGACCCAGTACTTC; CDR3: CASSVDRERGETQYF
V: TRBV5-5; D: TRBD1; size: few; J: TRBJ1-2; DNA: TGTGCCAGCAGCTTGGCCACGGGAGGGGGCCTCGGCTACACCTTC; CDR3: CASSLATGGGLGYTF
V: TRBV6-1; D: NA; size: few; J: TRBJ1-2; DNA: TGTGCCAGCGGGGTGCAGGGGACGAAAACAGCTAACTATGGCTACACCTTC; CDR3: CASGVQGTKTANYGYTF
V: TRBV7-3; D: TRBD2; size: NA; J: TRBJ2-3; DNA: TGTGCCAGCAGCTCCGCACCACTAGCGGGGGGGTCAGATACGCAGTATTTT; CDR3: CASSSAPLAGGSDTQYF
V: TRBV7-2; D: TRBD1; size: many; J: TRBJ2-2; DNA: TGTGCCAGCAGACCCGGGACAGGGGGCCCCGGGGAGCTGTTTTTT; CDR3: CASRPGTGGPGELFF
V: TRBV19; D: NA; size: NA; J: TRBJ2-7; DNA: TGTGCCAGTAGTCTACCCGATCCCCCGATATACGAGCAGTACTTC; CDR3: CASSLPDPPIYEQYF
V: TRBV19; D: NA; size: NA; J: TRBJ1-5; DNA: TGTGCCAGTAGCCTGAGGACAGAGGGCAGTCAGCCCCAGCATTTT; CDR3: CASSLRTEGSQPQHF
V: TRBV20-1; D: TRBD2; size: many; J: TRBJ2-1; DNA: TGCAGTGCTAGGAAGGGACTAGCGGGGACCTGGGACAATGAGCAGTTCTTC; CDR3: CSARKGLAGTWDNEQFF
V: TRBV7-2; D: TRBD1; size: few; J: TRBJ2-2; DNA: TGTGCCAGCAGCTCGGGCAGGGGGCTCGGCGCCGGGGAGCTGTTTTTT; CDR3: CASSSGRGLGAGELFF
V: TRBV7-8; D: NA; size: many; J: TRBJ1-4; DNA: TGTGCCAGCAGCTTAGCGCGACAGTCAACTAATGAAAAACTGTTTTTT; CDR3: CASSLARQSTNEKLFF
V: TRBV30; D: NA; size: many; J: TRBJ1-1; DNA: TGTGCCTGGGGACATCCGAACACTGAAGCTTTCTTT; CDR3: CAWGHPNTEAFF
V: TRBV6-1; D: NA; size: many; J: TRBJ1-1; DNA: TGTGCCAGCAGCCACGGACTTGGCCAGGGCAGGAACACTGAAGCTTTCTTT; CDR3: CASSHGLGQGRNTEAFF
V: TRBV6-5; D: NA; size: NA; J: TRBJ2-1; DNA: TGTGCCAGCAGTTACTCGAGTAACCGGGGGAGCTCCTACAATGAGCAGTTCTTC; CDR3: CASSYSSNRGSSYNEQFF
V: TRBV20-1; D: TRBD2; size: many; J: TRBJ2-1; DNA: TGCAGTGCTAGGGATCTACTAGCGGGGGGGCTCAATGAGCAGTTCTTC; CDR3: CSARDLLAGGLNEQFF
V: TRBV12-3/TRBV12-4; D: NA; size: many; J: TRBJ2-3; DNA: TGTGCCAGCAGTCCAATCGCGGGCCTCCTTAGAGATACGCAGTATTTT; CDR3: CASSPIAGLLRDTQYF
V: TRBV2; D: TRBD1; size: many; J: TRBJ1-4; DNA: TGTGCCAGCAGCTACAGTCGGGACAGTGAAAAACTGTTTTTT; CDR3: CASSYSRDSEKLFF
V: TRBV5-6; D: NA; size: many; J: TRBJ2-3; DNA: TGTGCCAGCAGCGAGAACAGGGTGGTCACAGATACGCAGTATTTT; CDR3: CASSENRVVTDTQYF
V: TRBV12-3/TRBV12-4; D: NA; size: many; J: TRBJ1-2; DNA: TGTGCCAGCAGTTTAAACAGACCCGGAGGTGGCTACACCTTC; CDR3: CASSLNRPGGGYTF
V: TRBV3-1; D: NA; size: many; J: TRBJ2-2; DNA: TGTGCCAGCAGCCAAACCGGGACAAGGAACACCGGGGAGCTGTTTTTT; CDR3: CASSQTGTRNTGELFF
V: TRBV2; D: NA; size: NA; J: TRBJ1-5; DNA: TGTGCCAGCAGTGAAAGGGACGGGAATCAGCCCCAGCATTTT; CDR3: CASSERDGNQPQHF
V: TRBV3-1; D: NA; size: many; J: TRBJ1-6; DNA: TGTGCCAGCAGCCAAGGGGAGGGGAATTCACCCCTCCACTTT; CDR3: CASSQGEGNSPLHF
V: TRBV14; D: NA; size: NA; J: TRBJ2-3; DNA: TGTGCCAGCAGCCAAAAGTCTGCAGATACGCAGTATTTT; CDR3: CASSQKSADTQYF
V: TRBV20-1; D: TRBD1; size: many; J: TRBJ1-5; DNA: TGCAGTGCTGCCGGGACAGGGAGCAATCAGCCCCAGCATTTT; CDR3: CSAAGTGSNQPQHF
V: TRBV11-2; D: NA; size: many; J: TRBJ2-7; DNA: TGTGCCAGCAGCTCAATCTACGAGCAGTACTTC; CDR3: CASSSIYEQYF
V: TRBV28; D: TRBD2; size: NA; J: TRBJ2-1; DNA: TGTGCCAGCAGTCCAGGACTAGCGGGAGAGGTCGATGAGCAGTTCTTC; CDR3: CASSPGLAGEVDEQFF
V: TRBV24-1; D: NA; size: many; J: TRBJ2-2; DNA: TGTGCCACCAGTGACCAGTCGTGGGGCGCGAACACCGGGGAGCTGTTTTTT; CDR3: CATSDQSWGANTGELFF
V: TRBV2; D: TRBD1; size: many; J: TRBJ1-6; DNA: TGTGCCAGCAGTGACACCGGGACAGGGTCCTCACCCCTCCACTTT; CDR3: CASSDTGTGSSPLHF
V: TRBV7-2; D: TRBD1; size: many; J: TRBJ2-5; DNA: TGTGCCAGCAGCTTCGCTGGGACAGCCCAAGAGACCCAGTACTTC; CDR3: CASSFAGTAQETQYF
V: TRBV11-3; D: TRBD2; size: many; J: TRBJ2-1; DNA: TGTGCCAGCAGAGAAGGGGGTAGCGGGAAGGGGGAGCAGTTCTTC; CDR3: CASREGGSGKGEQFF
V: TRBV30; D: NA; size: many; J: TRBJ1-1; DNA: TGTGCCTGGAGTGTACCGGGGAGGACTGAAGCTTTCTTT; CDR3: CAWSVPGRTEAFF
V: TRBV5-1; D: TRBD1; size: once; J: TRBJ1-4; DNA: TGCGCCAGCAGCTTGGAACAGGGGGTAACTAATGAAAAACTGTTTTTT; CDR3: CASSLEQGVTNEKLFF
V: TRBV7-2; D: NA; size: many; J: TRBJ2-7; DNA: TGTGCCAGCAGGTCGGGGAACTACGAGCAGTACTTC; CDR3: CASRSGNYEQYF
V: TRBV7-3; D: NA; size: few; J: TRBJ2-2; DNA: TGTGCCAGCAGCTTTCAGGGAGGGGGCGGGGAGCTGTTTTTT; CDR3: CASSFQGGGGELFF
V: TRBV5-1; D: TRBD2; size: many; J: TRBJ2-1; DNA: TGCGCCAGCAGCTACGGGGGCACTAGCGGGAGAAACAATGAGCAGTTCTTC; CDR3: CASSYGGTSGRNNEQFF
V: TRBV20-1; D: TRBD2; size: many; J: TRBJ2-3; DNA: TGCAGTGCTCGGTCTAGCGGGAGTCCCCCAGATACGCAGTATTTT; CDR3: CSARSSGSPPDTQYF
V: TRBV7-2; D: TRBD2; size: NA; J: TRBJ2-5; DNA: TGTGCCAGCAGCGACCGGACTAGCGGGTTACAAGAGACCCAGTACTTC; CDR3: CASSDRTSGLQETQYF
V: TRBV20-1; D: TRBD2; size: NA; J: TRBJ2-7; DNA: TGCAGTGCTTCGACTAGCGGGAGGCAGGCCGGCGAGCAGTACTTC; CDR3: CSASTSGRQAGEQYF
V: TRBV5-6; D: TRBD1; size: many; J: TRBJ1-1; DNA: TGTGCCAGCAGCTTGCGAGGGACAGGGCGTTCTCCTTTCTTT; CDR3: CASSLRGTGRSPFF
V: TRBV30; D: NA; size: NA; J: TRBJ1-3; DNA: TGTGCCGGGACCGGGGGCTTGGACACCATATATTTT; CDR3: CAGTGGLDTIYF
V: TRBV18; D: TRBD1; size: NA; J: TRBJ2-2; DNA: TGTGCCAGCTCACCAGGCATAGGACAGGGGATCATGAACACCGGGGAGCTGTTTTTT; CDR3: CASSPGIGQGIMNTGELFF